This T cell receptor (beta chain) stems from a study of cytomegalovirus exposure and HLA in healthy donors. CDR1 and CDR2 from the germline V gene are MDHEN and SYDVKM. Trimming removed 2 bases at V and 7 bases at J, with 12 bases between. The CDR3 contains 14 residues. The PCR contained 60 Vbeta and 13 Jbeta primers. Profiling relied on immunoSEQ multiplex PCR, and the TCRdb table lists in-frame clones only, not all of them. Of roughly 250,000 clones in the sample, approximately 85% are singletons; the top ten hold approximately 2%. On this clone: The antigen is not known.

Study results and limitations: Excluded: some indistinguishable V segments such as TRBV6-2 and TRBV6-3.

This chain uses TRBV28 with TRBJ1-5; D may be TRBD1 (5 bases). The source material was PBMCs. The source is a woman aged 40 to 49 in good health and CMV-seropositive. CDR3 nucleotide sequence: TGTGCCAGCAGTTTAGTCGGGGGGGGACAGCCCCAGCATTTT. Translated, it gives CASSLVGGGQPQHF.